This is a list of T cell receptor beta chains from one sample in a study of shared clonotypes between healthy human individuals. Clones were sequenced by immunoSEQ multiplex PCR, and TCRdb holds only the in-frame ones, with some missing. The data hold roughly 1,500,000 clones, with 95% to 99% observed a single time. Sample: naive CD4+ T cells sorted from blood. These receptors were collected from a man under 40 in good health. CDR3s leave out the opening cysteine and the closing phenylalanine or tryptophan. The size entry is marked missing in some rows and otherwise reads once, few, many or a size class.

>TRBV5-4|.|TRBJ2-2
ASSLAVGGGHGELF
>TRBV5-1|.|TRBJ1-1
ASSRGGTEAF
>TRBV6-5|.|TRBJ2-3
ASRLGSGLTDTQY
>TRBV7-9|.|TRBJ1-3
ASRPGSGNTIY
>TRBV15|.|TRBJ2-7
ATSRALGQEGPREQY
>TRBV19|.|TRBJ2-6
ASSRQGASSGANVLT
>TRBV5-4|.|TRBJ2-7
ASSLFQGSYEQY
>TRBV11-2|.|TRBJ2-3
ASSLGHHGRADTQY
>TRBV12-5|once|TRBJ2-3
ASSRGIRVTQY
>TRBV18|.|TRBJ2-2
ASSPQSAYISGELF
>TRBV5-1|.|TRBJ2-7
ASSLEGGRYEQY
>TRBV28|once|TRBJ1-3
ASSLGPLLGAYGNTIY
>TRBV19|.|TRBJ1-5
ASSIVSTVNQPQH
>TRBV7-3|.|TRBJ2-1
ASSLIGTGHNEQF
>TRBV6-5|.|TRBJ1-1
ASIGQGAVEAF
>TRBV18|.|TRBJ1-1
ASSNLDTTDRQV
>TRBV5-1|.|TRBJ1-1
ASSGTGKDTEAF